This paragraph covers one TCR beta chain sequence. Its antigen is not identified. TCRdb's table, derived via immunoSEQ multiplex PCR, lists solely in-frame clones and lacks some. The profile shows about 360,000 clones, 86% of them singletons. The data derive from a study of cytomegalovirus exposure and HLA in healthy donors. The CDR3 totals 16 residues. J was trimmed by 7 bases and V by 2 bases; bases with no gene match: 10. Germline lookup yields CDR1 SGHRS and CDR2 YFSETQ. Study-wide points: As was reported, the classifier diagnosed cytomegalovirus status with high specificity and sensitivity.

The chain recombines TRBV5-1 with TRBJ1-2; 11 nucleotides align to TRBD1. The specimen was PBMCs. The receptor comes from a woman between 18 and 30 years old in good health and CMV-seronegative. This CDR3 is CASSFTSGTGGGGYTF. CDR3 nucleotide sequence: TGCGCCAGCAGCTTTACTTCCGGGACAGGGGGAGGTGGCTACACCTTC.